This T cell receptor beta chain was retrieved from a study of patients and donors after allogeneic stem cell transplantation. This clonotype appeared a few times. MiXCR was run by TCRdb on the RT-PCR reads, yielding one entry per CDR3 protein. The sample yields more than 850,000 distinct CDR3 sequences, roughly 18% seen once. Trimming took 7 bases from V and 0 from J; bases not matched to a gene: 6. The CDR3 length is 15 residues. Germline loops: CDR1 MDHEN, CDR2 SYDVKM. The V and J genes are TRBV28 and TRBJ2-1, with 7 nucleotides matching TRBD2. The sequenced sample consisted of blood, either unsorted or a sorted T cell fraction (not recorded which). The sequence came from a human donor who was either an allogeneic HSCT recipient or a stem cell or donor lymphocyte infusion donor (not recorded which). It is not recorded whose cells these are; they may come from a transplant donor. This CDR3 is CASTPASGSYNEQFF. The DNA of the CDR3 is TGTGCCAGCACCCCCGCTAGCGGCTCCTACAATGAGCAGTTCTTC.